The T cell receptor beta chain described here comes from a study of glioma-infiltrating T cells after dendritic cell vaccination. Clones were sequenced by immunoSEQ multiplex PCR, and TCRdb holds only the in-frame ones, with some missing. The repertoire holds over 65,000 clones, around 85% seen once, with around 9.3% in the top ten. The V and J ends lost 9 bases and 6 bases, in that order; junction bases with no gene match: 6. CDR1 is LNHDA, CDR2 SQIVND, per germline (reference sequence). The CDR3 is 14 residues long. Time point of the sample: after dendritic cell vaccination, including at tumor progression/relapse.

This chain connects TRBV19 to TRBJ2-1; 12 bases map to TRBD2. This receptor was obtained from a human donor with glioblastoma. This specimen was blood, taken after dendritic cell vaccination. The CDR3 coding sequence is TGTGCCAGCGCGAGGACTAGCGGGGCCAATGAGCAGTTCTTC. This encodes CASARTSGANEQFF.